This is a list of T cell receptor beta chains from one sample in a study of human T cells and chemical hapten exposure. A single record per CDR3 protein comes from TCRdb applying MiXCR to the RACE reads. Of 100,000 or so distinct CDR3 sequences listed, around 34% are singletons. The sequencing used whole blood, collected in connection with sensitization to the hapten diphenylcyclopropenone (DPC). These TCRs come from a man aged 35-49 years with alopecia areata. Some clones in this sample may be carry-over from other donors' samples. Both conserved end residues are part of each CDR3. D genes are given only for firm matches. Only some rows state a clone size, as once, few, many or a class for expanded clones.

V: TRBV12-3/TRBV12-4
D: TRBD2
size: few
J: TRBJ2-1
CDR3: CASRPGLQNNEQFF
DNA: TGTGCCAGCAGGCCGGGACTACAGAACAATGAGCAGTTCTTC

V: TRBV28
D: -
size: few
J: TRBJ1-5
CDR3: CASSFLIRSNQPQHF
DNA: TGTGCCAGCAGTTTCCTTATACGGAGTAATCAGCCCCAGCATTTT

V: TRBV6-5
D: -
size: few
J: TRBJ1-6
CDR3: CASSYNRGFESPLHF
DNA: TGTGCCAGCAGTTACAATCGGGGGTTCGAATCACCCCTCCACTTT

V: TRBV29-1
D: TRBD2
size: -
J: TRBJ2-2
CDR3: CSAGGVAGAVAGELFF
DNA: TGCAGCGCTGGGGGAGTAGCGGGAGCAGTGGCCGGGGAGCTGTTTTTT

V: TRBV4-3
D: TRBD1
size: -
J: TRBJ2-7
CDR3: CASSQDRGNRVQYF
DNA: TGCGCCAGCAGCCAAGACAGGGGGAATAGGGTGCAGTACTTC

V: TRBV27
D: -
size: -
J: TRBJ2-3
CDR3: CASSLSDSDTQYF
DNA: TGTGCCAGCAGTTTATCAGACTCGGATACGCAGTATTTT

V: TRBV3-1
D: TRBD1
size: -
J: TRBJ1-6
CDR3: CASSQGGTGGGNSPLHF
DNA: TGTGCCAGCAGCCAAGGTGGGACAGGGGGCGGGAATTCACCCCTCCACTTT

V: TRBV29-1
D: -
size: -
J: TRBJ2-3
CDR3: CSAIAASTDTQYF
DNA: TGCAGCGCTATAGCGGCCAGCACAGATACGCAGTATTTT

V: TRBV10-3
D: TRBD2
size: -
J: TRBJ2-1
CDR3: CAISETSGGQNEQFF
DNA: TGTGCCATCAGTGAGACTAGCGGGGGGCAAAATGAGCAGTTCTTC

V: TRBV6-5
D: TRBD2
size: few
J: TRBJ2-3
CDR3: CATAGGPTDTQYF
DNA: TGTGCCACAGCGGGGGGACCCACAGATACGCAGTATTTT

V: TRBV20-1
D: -
size: few
J: TRBJ2-7
CDR3: CSAPLGRGNEQYF
DNA: TGCAGTGCCCCACTGGGACGAGGGAACGAGCAGTACTTC

V: TRBV13
D: TRBD2
size: -
J: TRBJ2-7
CDR3: CASSLEREPEQYF
DNA: TGTGCCAGCAGCTTAGAGCGGGAGCCCGAGCAGTACTTC

V: TRBV28
D: -
size: -
J: TRBJ2-1
CDR3: CASSPYQGDNEQFF
DNA: TGTGCCAGCAGTCCATATCAGGGAGACAATGAGCAGTTCTTC

V: TRBV11-2
D: TRBD1
size: -
J: TRBJ2-7
CDR3: CASSLISGQKYEQYF
DNA: TGTGCCAGCAGCTTAATCTCGGGACAGAAATACGAGCAGTACTTC

V: TRBV6-5
D: -
size: few
J: TRBJ1-3
CDR3: CASKTSGNTIYF
DNA: TGTGCCAGCAAAACCTCTGGAAACACCATATATTTT

V: TRBV10-3
D: -
size: -
J: TRBJ2-3
CDR3: CAISSQGRGTDTQYF
DNA: TGTGCCATCAGTTCCCAGGGAAGGGGCACAGATACGCAGTATTTT

V: TRBV12-3/TRBV12-4
D: TRBD1
size: -
J: TRBJ1-1
CDR3: CASSLIRGTGTIMNTEAFF
DNA: TGTGCCAGCAGTTTAATTCGGGGGACAGGGACCATAATGAACACTGAAGCTTTCTTT

V: TRBV20-1
D: TRBD2
size: few
J: TRBJ2-2
CDR3: CSARDLLAGLTGELFF
DNA: TGCAGTGCTAGAGATCTGCTAGCGGGACTCACCGGGGAGCTGTTTTTT

V: TRBV7-2
D: -
size: -
J: TRBJ2-3
CDR3: CASSLAPRGAGFTDTQYF
DNA: TGTGCCAGCAGCTTAGCCCCCAGGGGGGCGGGGTTCACAGATACGCAGTATTTT

V: TRBV19
D: -
size: once
J: TRBJ2-5
CDR3: CARGRRQETQYF
DNA: TGTGCCAGGGGCAGGCGGCAAGAGACCCAGTACTTC

V: TRBV2
D: -
size: once
J: TRBJ1-1
CDR3: CASSEALRAFF
DNA: TGTGCCAGCAGTGAAGCGCTGAGGGCTTTCTTT

V: TRBV6-6
D: TRBD1
size: -
J: TRBJ2-7
CDR3: CASISPPGQGTYEQYF
DNA: TGTGCCAGCATTTCACCTCCGGGACAGGGGACTTACGAGCAGTACTTC

V: TRBV6-5
D: TRBD2
size: few
J: TRBJ2-3
CDR3: CASSYYGRGDTQYF
DNA: TGTGCCAGCAGTTACTACGGGAGGGGAGATACGCAGTATTTT

V: TRBV7-6
D: -
size: -
J: TRBJ2-3
CDR3: CASSFRAKDTQYF
DNA: TGTGCCAGCAGCTTCCGAGCGAAAGATACGCAGTATTTT

V: TRBV6-2/TRBV6-3
D: TRBD2
size: -
J: TRBJ2-3
CDR3: CASSSNSWLAGDWTQYF
DNA: TGTGCCAGCAGTTCCAATTCTTGGCTAGCGGGAGATTGGACGCAGTATTTT

V: TRBV7-3
D: -
size: few
J: TRBJ2-2
CDR3: CASSLTAGLRGGNTGELFF
DNA: TGTGCCAGCAGCTTAACAGCCGGTCTGAGAGGGGGAAATACCGGGGAGCTGTTTTTT

V: TRBV24-1
D: -
size: few
J: TRBJ2-3
CDR3: CATSDPKGPGTDTQYF
DNA: TGTGCCACCAGTGACCCCAAAGGTCCAGGAACAGATACGCAGTATTTT

V: TRBV30
D: -
size: -
J: TRBJ2-1
CDR3: CAWSEEGAKQFF
DNA: TGTGCCTGGAGTGAAGAGGGAGCTAAGCAGTTCTTC

V: TRBV7-8
D: TRBD1
size: -
J: TRBJ1-1
CDR3: CASSFVTGPGTEAFF
DNA: TGTGCCAGCAGCTTTGTGACAGGGCCAGGCACTGAAGCTTTCTTT

V: TRBV5-1
D: -
size: -
J: TRBJ1-1
CDR3: CASSLGTYPEAFF
DNA: TGCGCCAGCAGCTTGGGGACATACCCTGAAGCTTTCTTT

V: TRBV2
D: -
size: -
J: TRBJ2-6
CDR3: CARVGSGANVLTF
DNA: TGTGCCCGCGTGGGGTCTGGGGCCAACGTCCTGACTTTC

V: TRBV4-3
D: TRBD2
size: -
J: TRBJ2-3
CDR3: CASSQTYRSGNPSTDTQYF
DNA: TGCGCCAGCAGCCAAACGTATCGAAGCGGGAACCCTAGCACAGATACGCAGTATTTT

V: TRBV7-6
D: -
size: few
J: TRBJ2-5
CDR3: CASSPNRGQETQYF
DNA: TGTGCCAGCAGCCCCAATAGGGGCCAAGAGACCCAGTACTTC

V: TRBV30
D: TRBD1
size: -
J: TRBJ2-7
CDR3: CAWSQTTGYEQYF
DNA: TGTGCCTGGAGCCAAACGACAGGGTACGAGCAGTACTTC

V: TRBV6-5
D: -
size: -
J: TRBJ2-3
CDR3: CASSYLYREDTQYF
DNA: TGTGCCAGCAGTTACCTCTACAGGGAGGATACGCAGTATTTT

V: TRBV7-2
D: TRBD2
size: -
J: TRBJ2-3
CDR3: CASSPFYPTSGGVDTQYF
DNA: TGTGCCAGCAGCCCATTCTACCCCACTAGCGGGGGAGTAGATACGCAGTATTTT

V: TRBV29-1
D: TRBD1
size: -
J: TRBJ2-5
CDR3: CSVWTGGAGETQYF
DNA: TGCAGCGTCTGGACAGGGGGCGCGGGAGAGACCCAGTACTTC

V: TRBV5-4
D: -
size: -
J: TRBJ1-3
CDR3: CASSLGLGAGNTIYF
DNA: TGTGCCAGCAGCTTGGGGCTCGGGGCTGGAAACACCATATATTTT

V: TRBV28
D: -
size: few
J: TRBJ2-7
CDR3: CASSLYPRGEGEQYF
DNA: TGTGCCAGCAGTTTATATCCCAGGGGAGAAGGCGAGCAGTACTTC

V: TRBV18
D: -
size: -
J: TRBJ1-1
CDR3: CASSPPRNPNTEAFF
DNA: TGTGCCAGCTCACCACCGCGGAACCCGAACACTGAAGCTTTCTTT

V: TRBV10-3
D: -
size: -
J: TRBJ2-3
CDR3: CAITPGMEADTQYF
DNA: TGTGCCATCACCCCGGGCATGGAGGCAGATACGCAGTATTTT

V: TRBV4-2
D: -
size: -
J: TRBJ1-1
CDR3: CASSPRAADTEAFF
DNA: TGTGCCAGCAGCCCCCGGGCAGCTGACACTGAAGCTTTCTTT

V: TRBV20-1
D: -
size: -
J: TRBJ2-5
CDR3: CSARDQAGLETQYF
DNA: TGCAGTGCTAGAGATCAGGCGGGGTTAGAGACCCAGTACTTC

V: TRBV20-1
D: -
size: few
J: TRBJ1-1
CDR3: CSARIRGAEAFF
DNA: TGCAGTGCTAGGATCAGGGGAGCTGAAGCTTTCTTT

V: TRBV7-6
D: TRBD1
size: -
J: TRBJ2-2
CDR3: CASSLGQGAGGELFF
DNA: TGTGCCAGCAGCTTAGGGCAGGGGGCCGGCGGGGAGCTGTTTTTT

V: TRBV24-1
D: -
size: -
J: TRBJ1-1
CDR3: CATRGLRDTEAFF
DNA: TGTGCCACCAGGGGTCTCCGGGACACTGAAGCTTTCTTT

V: TRBV24-1
D: TRBD1
size: -
J: TRBJ2-1
CDR3: CATRNRGTEQFF
DNA: TGTGCCACCCGTAACAGGGGGACTGAGCAGTTCTTC

V: TRBV6-2/TRBV6-3
D: -
size: few
J: TRBJ2-2
CDR3: CASWRATGELFF
DNA: TGTGCTTCCTGGAGGGCCACCGGGGAGCTGTTTTTT

V: TRBV29-1
D: -
size: few
J: TRBJ2-5
CDR3: CSVARGSAETQYF
DNA: TGCAGCGTTGCCCGGGGGAGTGCGGAGACCCAGTACTTC

V: TRBV4-3
D: TRBD1
size: -
J: TRBJ1-4
CDR3: CASSQQQGGEKLFF
DNA: TGCGCCAGCAGCCAACAACAGGGGGGTGAAAAACTGTTTTTT

V: TRBV4-1
D: -
size: -
J: TRBJ2-5
CDR3: CASTVGAQYF
DNA: TGCGCCAGCACCGTGGGGGCCCAGTACTTC

V: TRBV27
D: TRBD2
size: -
J: TRBJ2-1
CDR3: CASRLSRGGVNEQFF
DNA: TGTGCCAGCAGATTATCGAGGGGAGGGGTCAATGAGCAGTTCTTC

V: TRBV7-3
D: -
size: once
J: TRBJ2-2
CDR3: CASSLNRATGELFF
DNA: TGTGCCAGCAGCTTAAACAGGGCTACCGGGGAGCTGTTTTTT

V: TRBV7-2
D: TRBD2
size: -
J: TRBJ2-1
CDR3: CASSLVAGGHNEQFF
DNA: TGTGCCAGCAGCTTAGTAGCGGGAGGGCACAATGAGCAGTTCTTC

V: TRBV14
D: -
size: -
J: TRBJ2-3
CDR3: CASSPVRDTQYF
DNA: TGTGCCAGCAGTCCCGTTCGGGATACGCAGTATTTT

V: TRBV12-3/TRBV12-4
D: -
size: -
J: TRBJ2-2
CDR3: CASKRSGSGELFF
DNA: TGTGCCAGCAAGAGGAGTGGCTCCGGGGAGCTGTTTTTT

V: TRBV6-2/TRBV6-3
D: TRBD1
size: -
J: TRBJ1-1
CDR3: CASSYSTRDRVAFF
DNA: TGTGCCAGCAGTTACTCGACTCGGGACAGGGTTGCTTTCTTT

V: TRBV6-2/TRBV6-3
D: -
size: few
J: TRBJ2-2
CDR3: CASSSLSFDTGELFF
DNA: TGTGCCAGCAGTTCCCTAAGTTTCGACACCGGGGAGCTGTTTTTT